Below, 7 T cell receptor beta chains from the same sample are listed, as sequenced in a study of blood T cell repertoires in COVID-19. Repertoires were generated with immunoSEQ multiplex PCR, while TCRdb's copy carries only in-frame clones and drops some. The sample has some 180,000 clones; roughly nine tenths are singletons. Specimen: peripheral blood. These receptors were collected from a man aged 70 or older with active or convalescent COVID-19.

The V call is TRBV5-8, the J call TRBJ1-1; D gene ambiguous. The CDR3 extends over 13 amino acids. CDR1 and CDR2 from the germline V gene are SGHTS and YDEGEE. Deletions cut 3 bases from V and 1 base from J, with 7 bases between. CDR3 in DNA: TGTGCCAGCAGCTCTGACACGAACACTGAAGCTTTCTTT. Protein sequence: CASSSDTNTEAFF.

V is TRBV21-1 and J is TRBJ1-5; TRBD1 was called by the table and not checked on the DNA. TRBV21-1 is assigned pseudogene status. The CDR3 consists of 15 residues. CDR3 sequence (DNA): TGTGCCAGCAGCAAAGGGGACAGGGGGGATCAGCCCCAGCATTTT. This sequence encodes CASSKGDRGDQPQHF.

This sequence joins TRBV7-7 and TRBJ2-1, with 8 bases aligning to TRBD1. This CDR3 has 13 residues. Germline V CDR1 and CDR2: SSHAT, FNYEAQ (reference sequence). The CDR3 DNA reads TGTGCTGTTTCAGGGGGCGCAATCAATGAGCAGTTCTTC. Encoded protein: CAVSGGAINEQFF.

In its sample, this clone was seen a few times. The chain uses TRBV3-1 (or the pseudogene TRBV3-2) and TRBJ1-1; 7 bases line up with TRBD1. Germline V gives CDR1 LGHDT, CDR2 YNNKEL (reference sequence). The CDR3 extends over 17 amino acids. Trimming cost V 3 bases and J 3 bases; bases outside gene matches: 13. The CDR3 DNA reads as TGTGCCAGCAGCCACACCATTGGGGCCAGGGGGGACACTGAAGCTTTCTTT. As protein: CASSHTIGARGDTEAFF.

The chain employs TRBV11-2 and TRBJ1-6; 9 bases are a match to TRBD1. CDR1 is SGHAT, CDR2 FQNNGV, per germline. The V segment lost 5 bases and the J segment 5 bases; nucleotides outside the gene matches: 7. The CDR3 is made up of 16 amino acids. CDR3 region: CASSPPTGGHNSPLHF. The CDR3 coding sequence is TGTGCCAGCAGCCCGCCCACAGGGGGCCATAATTCACCCCTCCACTTT. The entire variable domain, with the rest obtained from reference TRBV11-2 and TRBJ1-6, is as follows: EAGVAQSPRYKIIEKRQSVAFWCNPISGHATLYWYQQILGQGPKLLIQFQNNGVVDDSQLPKDRFSAERLKGVDSTLKIQPAKLEDSAVYLCASSPPTGGHNSPLHFGNGTRLTVT.

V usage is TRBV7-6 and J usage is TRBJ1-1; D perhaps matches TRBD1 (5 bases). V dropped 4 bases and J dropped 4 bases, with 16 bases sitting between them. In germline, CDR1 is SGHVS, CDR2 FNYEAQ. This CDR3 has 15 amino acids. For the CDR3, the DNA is TGTGCCAGCAGCTATCAGGTAGGGGAGGTCACTGAAGCTTTCTTT. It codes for CASSYQVGEVTEAFF.

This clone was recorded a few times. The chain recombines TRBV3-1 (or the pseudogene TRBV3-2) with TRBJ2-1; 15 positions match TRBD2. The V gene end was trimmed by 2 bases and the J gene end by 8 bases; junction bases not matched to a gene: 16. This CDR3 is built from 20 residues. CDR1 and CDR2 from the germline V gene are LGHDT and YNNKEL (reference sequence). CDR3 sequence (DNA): TGTGCCAGCAGCCAACGACAGAGCCCGGGACTAGCGGGAGGCGGGGATGAGCAGTTCTTC. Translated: CASSQRQSPGLAGGGDEQFF.